This T cell receptor (beta chain) was recorded in a study of tumor and adjacent non-tumor tissue in lung cancer (dated 2018 in TCRdb). Broadly, across the study: Of the cohort, eleven to twelve patients had adenocarcinoma, 2 had squamous cell carcinoma and 1 had small cell lung cancer. Ages among the approximately 15 patients ranged from roughly 31 to 76 years, there were 10 or so men and 5 women, and disease was at TNM stage I to III. For each patient, one tumor sample and one normal lung sample were taken, giving thirty paired specimens that underwent TCRbeta CDR3 sequencing. The study compared bulk TCRbeta repertoires between lung tumor tissue and matched distant non-tumor lung tissue from fewer than 19 lung cancer patients. Sequencing generated a total of 125,075,908 productive TCRbeta reads, averaging around 4.2 million reads per sample.

As to this clonotype: Its antigen is currently not known. At one boundary the junction diverges from the germline segment, which might be a read error.

General study outcomes and caveats: The top 100 clones accounted for a significantly larger cumulative portion of the repertoire in normal lung than in tumor tissue. Tumor tissue showed significantly higher TCR diversity (inverse Simpson) than normal lung tissue, at roughly 390 vs 170 (P = 0.0075, Mann-Whitney U test). Peripheral blood was not sequenced, so blood TCRbeta repertoires were not examined in the lung cancer patients of the study. Only approximately 14 patients were included in the cohort, and the need for larger samples and more detailed clinical data was noted by the authors. TCR diversity was significantly higher in younger patients, and greater tumor TCR diversity was associated with shorter overall survival and shorter disease-free survival. Neither the sequencing platform nor unique molecular identifiers are named or mentioned anywhere in the methods.

Bulk unsorted tissue served as the source for RNA extraction, and RNA quality was assessed using a NanoDrop ND-1000 and an Agilent 2100. For the normal lung samples, distant non-tumor tissue was collected more than 3 cm away from the tumor edge. All donors had newly diagnosed lung cancer, had not received prior chemotherapy, and were admitted for thoracic surgery in China between August and November 2014. Anyone who had undergone radiotherapy or chemotherapy before, or who had another cancer at the same time, was left out of the study. Surgical tissue pieces of 1-2 cm3 were preserved in RNAlater solution and were kept at -80 degrees C until use. The germline V gene (reference sequence) specifies SEHNR as CDR1 and FQNEAQ as CDR2. From cysteine to phenylalanine, the CDR3 is 13 amino acids long. The read is trimmed to its CDR3 DNA, 39 bases read in frame from base 1. Libraries were made using multiplex PCR. The sequencing machine was an Illumina HiSeq 2500. TCRbeta libraries were built by three rounds of nested PCR using primers (Table S4), following protocols modified from ARM-PCR. Before sequencing, PCR products of 200-500 bp were excised from the gel and purified with the QIAquick gel extraction kit. As for the authors' bioinformatics: Reads were cleaned with Trimmomatic, merged with FLASH into complete CDR3 sequences, and assigned to V(D)J germline segments with MiTCR. Clonal diversity was calculated as the inverse Simpson's index using VDJtools. Productive reads were defined as in-frame sequences without a premature stop codon. The raw public data were reprocessed by TCRdb itself: fastp quality trimming at Q25, MiXCR clonotype calling, in-frame beta chains only. One record per CDR3 amino acid sequence lists the most common genes and DNA. Here the V and J calls rest on TCRdb's processing, not on the authors' analysis. This sample comprises about 67,000 distinct CDR3 sequences, 76% of them detected only once. The ten largest clones capture 45% of the sample.

The sequence is built from TRBV7-9 and TRBJ1-3; the D region possibly corresponds to TRBD1 (5 bases align). This receptor was identified in a man between 60 and 75 years old with non-small cell lung cancer. The sample was distant non-tumor lung tissue. The CDR3 region has the sequence CASSRTSGNIIYF. DNA sequence: TGTGCCAGCAGCCGGACATCTGGAAACATCATATATTTT.